This T cell receptor (beta chain) was captured in a study of cytomegalovirus exposure and HLA in healthy donors. Looking at the study overall: A data release that came early held about 89 million unique TCRs from HLA-typed donors.

This PCR relied on a set of 60 Vbeta primers and 13 Jbeta primers. TCRdb keeps only in-frame clones here, not all; method: immunoSEQ multiplex PCR. The table has 53,000 or so clones, approximately 75% seen once. As regards this clone: Its target is unknown.

V was shortened by 6 bases and J by 2 bases, with 19 bases between the two germline ends. Germline V gives CDR1 SQVTM, CDR2 ANQGSEA. This CDR3 is 15 amino acids long. Overall study results and limits: In a later analysis, across HLA loci, associated TCR counts were highest for DRB1, lowest for HLA-C.

This receptor was identified in a man aged 25 to 45 in good health and CMV-seropositive. The sequencing sample was made of PBMCs. The chain combines TRBV29-1 with TRBJ1-1, with D hard to call. CDR3 nucleotides: TGCAGCGTGGTCACGAAAACTACCCCAAACACTGAAGCTTTCTTT. Amino acid sequence: CSVVTKTTPNTEAFF.